The 10 T cell receptor beta chains below come from one sample, sequenced in a study of technical replicates of blood from several donors. Some clones are missing from TCRdb's copy, which holds only in-frame ones; the method was immunoSEQ multiplex PCR. The sample has nearly 90,000 clones; around 95% are singletons. Sequenced sample: T cells isolated from PBMCs. The receptors stem from a human donor in good health.

The rearrangement uses TRBV20-1 and TRBJ2-1, with D perhaps matching TRBD1 (6 bases). This CDR3 is 11 amino acids long. V was shortened by 6 bases and J by 12 bases, with 15 bases between the two germline ends. The V gene's germline CDR1 is DFQATT and CDR2 SNEGSKA (reference sequence). Written as DNA, the CDR3 is TGCAGTGCGCCCAGGGGTCCTGGGCAGTTCTTC. Protein sequence: CSAPRGPGQFF.

The V gene is TRBV19, the J gene TRBJ2-3; possible D gene TRBD2, 5 bases. V shed 5 bases and J shed 2 bases, with 11 bases lying between them. Per germline, CDR1 LNHDA and CDR2 SQIVND (reference sequence). The CDR3 contains 14 residues. CDR3 protein: CASSPERPTDTQYF. The CDR3 DNA sequence: TGTGCCAGTAGTCCTGAGCGGCCCACAGATACGCAGTATTTT.

The V call is TRBV28, the J call TRBJ2-5, with D perhaps TRBD1 (6 bases). V lost 6 bases and J 4 bases, leaving 21 bases between the germline ends. The CDR3 consists of 16 residues. Germline CDR1 reads MDHEN; CDR2 reads SYDVKM. For the CDR3, the DNA is TGTGCCAGCAGATCCCCCCTACAGGGATTCGGAGAGACCCAGTACTTC. Protein sequence: CASRSPLQGFGETQYF.

The CDR3 bases are TGTGCCAGCAGCCCTCTCGGACAGGGTCACTATGGCTACACCTTC. The encoded protein is CASSPLGQGHYGYTF. The J gene is TRBJ1-2, the V gene TRBV5-5; TRBD1 matches at 8 bases. The CDR3 length is 15 residues. CDR1 is SGHKS and CDR2 is YYEKEE in the germline V gene (reference sequence). With V trimmed by 4 bases and J by 3 bases, 8 bases remained unmatched.

V is TRBV29-1 and J is TRBJ1-2; 8 positions agree with TRBD1. V shed 7 bases and J 2 bases; nucleotides not matched to a gene: 0. Germline V gene lookup returns CDR1 SQVTM and CDR2 ANQGSEA. The CDR3 has 11 amino acids. The CDR3: CSGTGNYGYTF. For the CDR3, the DNA is TGCAGCGGGACAGGGAACTATGGCTACACCTTC.

V usage is TRBV11-2 and J usage is TRBJ1-2; 9 bases are a match to TRBD1. The V segment lost 5 bases and the J segment 3 bases; nucleotides outside the gene matches: 10. The CDR3 extends over 16 amino acids. Germline V gene data show CDR1 as SGHAT and CDR2 as FQNNGV. The chain's CDR3 is CASSPRRGTGHYGYTF. In DNA form, the CDR3 reads TGTGCCAGCAGCCCCAGACGAGGGACAGGGCACTATGGCTACACCTTC.

This chain joins TRBV9 and TRBJ1-1; no clear D. This CDR3 contains 12 residues. Germline assignment: CDR1 SGDLS and CDR2 YYNGEE. V was cut by 0 bases and J by 3 bases, with 3 bases left in between. The CDR3: CASSVGDTEAFF. CDR3 sequence (DNA): TGTGCCAGCAGCGTAGGAGACACTGAAGCTTTCTTT.

The chain has TRBV9 and TRBJ2-3, with a possible D match to TRBD1 (5 bases). The CDR3 is made up of 15 amino acids. The V end lost 0 bases, the J end lost 3 bases, and 11 bases lay between the germline ends. CDR1 and CDR2 (germline): SGDLS, YYNGEE. The chain's CDR3 is CASSVEGRVTDTQYF. The CDR3 DNA follows: TGTGCCAGCAGCGTAGAAGGCAGGGTAACAGATACGCAGTATTTT.

The chain recombines TRBV6-5 with TRBJ1-5; D is uncertain. The V end lost 2 bases, the J end lost 1 base, and 6 bases lay between the germline ends. The CDR3 runs 14 residues. Germline loops: CDR1 MNHEY, CDR2 SVGAGI. CDR3 DNA: TGTGCCAGCAGTTACCGGGAGAGCAATCAGCCCCAGCATTTT. Translated: CASSYRESNQPQHF.

The CDR3 nucleotides are TGTGCCAGCACCCCCCGCGTGGCTGGAAACACCATATATTTT. Its protein is CASTPRVAGNTIYF. The genes are TRBV25-1 and TRBJ1-3; D gene unclear. Germline CDR1 and CDR2: MGHDK and SYGVNS. CDR3 length: 14 amino acids. Trimming removed 7 bases from V and 2 bases from J, with 12 bases in between.